This TCR beta chain was found in a study of blood T cell repertoires in COVID-19. Sequencing was performed with immunoSEQ multiplex PCR; in TCRdb, only in-frame clones are kept and a portion is missing. The data hold fewer than 200,000 clones, with 70% to 90% observed a single time. Trimming took 0 bases from V and 4 from J; bases not matched to a gene: 4. CDR1 and CDR2 (germline): SGHRS, YFSETQ. The CDR3 loop spans 15 amino acids. This clonotype originated in an elderly woman with COVID-19, enrolled during active disease. Input material: peripheral blood. The V and J genes are TRBV5-1 and TRBJ1-2; 9 nucleotides align to TRBD1. As DNA, the CDR3 is TGCGCCAGCAGCTTGGATTTGACAGGGGGCTATGGCTACACCTTC. Encoded protein: CASSLDLTGGYGYTF.